A selection of T cell receptor beta chains follows, all from one sample in a study of graft-versus-host responses after intestinal transplantation. Clones were read by immunoSEQ multiplex PCR, and TCRdb kept only the in-frame ones, dropping some. The repertoire includes around 33,000 clones, 90% to 95% of them detected once, and approximately 0.8% sits in the top ten. The sequences come from PBMCs, collected 16 days after intestinal transplant. The receptors here all came from a human patient who received an intestinal transplant, so some T cells may come from the graft donor. CDR3s include the opening cysteine and the closing phenylalanine or tryptophan. A D gene is named only where the DNA matches it firmly. Not every row has a clone size; where given, it reads once, few, many or a size class.

CDR3	DNA	size	D	V	J
CASSDYPQETQYF	TGTGCCAGCAGTGACTATCCCCAAGAGACCCAGTACTTC	NA	NA	TRBV6-1	TRBJ2-5
CATSGPTGGGQETQYF	TGTGCCACCAGTGGGCCCACAGGGGGCGGCCAAGAGACCCAGTACTTC	NA	TRBD1	TRBV15	TRBJ2-5
CASSTTDTYNEQFF	TGTGCCAGTAGTACGACAGACACCTACAATGAGCAGTTCTTC	NA	NA	TRBV19	TRBJ2-1
CASSPGHYNEQFF	TGTGCCAGCAGTCCCGGACACTACAATGAGCAGTTCTTC	NA	NA	TRBV6-1	TRBJ2-1
CASSLALNTEAFF	TGTGCCAGCAGTTTAGCCCTGAACACTGAAGCTTTCTTT	NA	NA	TRBV28	TRBJ1-1
CASSLGGRFEQYF	TGTGCCAGCAGTTTGGGCGGAAGGTTCGAGCAGTACTTC	NA	NA	TRBV28	TRBJ2-7
CASSLIGGTDTQYF	TGTGCCAGCAGCTTAATCGGGGGCACAGATACGCAGTATTTT	NA	NA	TRBV11-2	TRBJ2-3
CASSLWGTGLQPQHF	TGTGCCAGCAGCTTGTGGGGGACAGGGCTTCAGCCCCAGCATTTT	NA	TRBD1	TRBV5-6	TRBJ1-5
CASSLAGGTDEQFF	TGTGCCAGCAGCTTAGCGGGAGGTACTGATGAGCAGTTCTTC	NA	NA	TRBV7-6	TRBJ2-1
CASSLRTGAYGYTF	TGTGCCAGCAGCCTCCGGACAGGCGCTTATGGCTACACCTTC	NA	TRBD1	TRBV5-6	TRBJ1-2
CASSIAKSTNEKLFF	TGTGCCAGTAGTATAGCAAAGAGCACTAATGAAAAACTGTTTTTT	NA	NA	TRBV19	TRBJ1-4
CASRFEVGEQYF	TGTGCCAGCAGATTCGAAGTCGGCGAGCAGTACTTC	NA	NA	TRBV13	TRBJ2-7
CASSATGGPNEQFF	TGTGCCAGCAGCGCGACAGGGGGCCCGAATGAGCAGTTCTTC	NA	TRBD1	TRBV9	TRBJ2-1
CASLKQGLGNSPLHF	TGTGCCAGCCTAAAACAGGGTCTAGGGAATTCACCCCTCCACTTT	NA	NA	TRBV18	TRBJ1-6
CASSLTGTSIGEQFF	TGTGCCAGCAGCTTAACCGGGACTAGCATCGGTGAGCAGTTCTTC	NA	TRBD2	TRBV7-3	TRBJ2-1
CASAPGTGNTGELFF	TGCGCCAGCGCCCCCGGGACAGGGAACACCGGGGAGCTGTTTTTT	NA	TRBD1	TRBV4-3	TRBJ2-2
CASSLGDRVSEQYF	TGTGCCAGCAGCTTAGGGGACAGGGTAAGCGAGCAGTACTTC	NA	TRBD1	TRBV7-9	TRBJ2-7
CASSLGNTGELFF	TGTGCCAGCAGCTTAGGTAACACCGGGGAGCTGTTTTTT	NA	NA	TRBV5-6	TRBJ2-2
CASSSGTGGYEQYF	TGTGCCAGCAGCTCCGGGACAGGGGGCTACGAGCAGTACTTC	NA	TRBD1	TRBV9	TRBJ2-7
CASSVEGGIYNEQFF	TGTGCCAGCAGCGTAGAAGGGGGCATCTACAATGAGCAGTTCTTC	few	TRBD1	TRBV9	TRBJ2-1
CASTPTGLNEQFF	TGTGCCAGTACCCCTACGGGGTTGAATGAGCAGTTCTTC	NA	NA	TRBV19	TRBJ2-1
CRGQFGYTF	TGCAGAGGGCAGTTCGGCTACACCTTC	NA	NA	TRBV20-1	TRBJ1-2
CASSLRGLAAYEQYF	TGTGCCAGCAGTTTACGGGGGCTTGCGGCCTACGAGCAGTACTTC	NA	NA	TRBV28	TRBJ2-7
CASSTEGSSTDTQYF	TGTGCCAGCAGTACGGAAGGGTCTAGCACAGATACGCAGTATTTT	NA	NA	TRBV6-1	TRBJ2-3
CASWRQGNYGYTF	TGTGCCAGCTGGCGGCAGGGGAACTATGGCTACACCTTC	once	NA	TRBV28	TRBJ1-2
CASSLDSYGYTF	TGTGCCAGCAGCTTAGACAGCTATGGCTACACCTTC	NA	NA	TRBV7-8	TRBJ1-2
CASKGDSGNTIYF	TGTGCCAGCAAGGGCGACTCTGGAAACACCATATATTTT	NA	NA	TRBV6-1	TRBJ1-3
CASSPTSQGGSPLHF	TGTGCCAGCAGCCCCACATCCCAGGGTGGTTCACCCCTCCACTTT	NA	NA	TRBV9	TRBJ1-6